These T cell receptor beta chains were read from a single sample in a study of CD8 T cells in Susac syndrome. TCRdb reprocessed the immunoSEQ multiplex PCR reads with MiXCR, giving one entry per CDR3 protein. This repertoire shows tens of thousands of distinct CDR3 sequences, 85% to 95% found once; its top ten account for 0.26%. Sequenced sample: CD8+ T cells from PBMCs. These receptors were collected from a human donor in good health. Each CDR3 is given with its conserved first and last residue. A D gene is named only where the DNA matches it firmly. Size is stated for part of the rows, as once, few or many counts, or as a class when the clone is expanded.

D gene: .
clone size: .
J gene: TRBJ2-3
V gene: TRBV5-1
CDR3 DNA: TGCGCCAGCAGCTTGGTCGGAAACGCAGATACGCAGTATTTT
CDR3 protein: CASSLVGNADTQYF

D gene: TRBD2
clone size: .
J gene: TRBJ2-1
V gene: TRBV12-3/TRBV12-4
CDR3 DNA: TGTGCCAGCAGTTTAGCGCGGAGCGGGAGGGCCTCCTACAATGAGCAGTTCTTC
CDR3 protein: CASSLARSGRASYNEQFF

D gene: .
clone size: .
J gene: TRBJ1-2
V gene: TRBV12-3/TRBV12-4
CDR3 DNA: TGTGCCAGCAGTCTTCCAGAGCGGGTAGCTAACTATGGCTACACCTTC
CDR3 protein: CASSLPERVANYGYTF

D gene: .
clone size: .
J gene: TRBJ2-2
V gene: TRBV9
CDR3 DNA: TGTGCCAGCAGTTCTACAGGGTCGGACACCGGGGAGCTGTTTTTT
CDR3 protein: CASSSTGSDTGELFF

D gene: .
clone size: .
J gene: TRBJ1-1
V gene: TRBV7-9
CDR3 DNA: TGTGCCAGCAGCTTAGTGGTTTCTCGGGCGGAAGCTTTCTTT
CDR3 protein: CASSLVVSRAEAFF

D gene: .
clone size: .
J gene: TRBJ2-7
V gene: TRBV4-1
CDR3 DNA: TGCGCCAGCAGCCAAGACTTGATCTCCTACGAGCAGTACTTC
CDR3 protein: CASSQDLISYEQYF

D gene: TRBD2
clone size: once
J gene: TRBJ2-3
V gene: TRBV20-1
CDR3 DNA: TGCAGTGCGGAAAGCGGGGGGAGACCAGATACGCAGTATTTT
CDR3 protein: CSAESGGRPDTQYF

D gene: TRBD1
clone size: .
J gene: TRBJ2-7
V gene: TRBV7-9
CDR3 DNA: TGTGCCAGCAGCTTAGCCTTCGACAGGGACTACGAGCAGTACTTC
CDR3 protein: CASSLAFDRDYEQYF

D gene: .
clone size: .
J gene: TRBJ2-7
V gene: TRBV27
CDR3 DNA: TGTGCCAGCAGCCTAGGCGGGACTCTCGGGGCCTACGAGCAGTACTTC
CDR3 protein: CASSLGGTLGAYEQYF

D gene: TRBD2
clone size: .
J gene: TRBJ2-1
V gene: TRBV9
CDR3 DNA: TGTGCCAGCAGCTCGAGCGGGATAGCCTACAATGAGCAGTTCTTC
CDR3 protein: CASSSSGIAYNEQFF

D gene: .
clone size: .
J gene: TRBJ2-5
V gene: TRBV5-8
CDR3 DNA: TGTGCCAGCAGCTTGGAGGCTGAAGAGACCCAGTACTTC
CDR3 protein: CASSLEAEETQYF

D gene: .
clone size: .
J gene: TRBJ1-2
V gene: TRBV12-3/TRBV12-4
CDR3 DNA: TGTGCCAGCAGTCCGCCCGGAGAAAACTATGGCTACACCTTC
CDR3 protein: CASSPPGENYGYTF

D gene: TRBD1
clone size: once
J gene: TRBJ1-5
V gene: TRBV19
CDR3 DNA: TGTGCCAGTAGTATCTGGGACAGGAATAATCAGCCCCAGCATTTT
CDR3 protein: CASSIWDRNNQPQHF

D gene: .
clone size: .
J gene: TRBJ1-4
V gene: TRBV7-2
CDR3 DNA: TGTGCCAGCAGCACACAAGGTGAAAAACTGTTTTTT
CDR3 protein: CASSTQGEKLFF

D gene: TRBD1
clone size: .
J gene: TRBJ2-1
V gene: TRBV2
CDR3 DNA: TGTGCCAGCAGGAGAACCGGGACAGCACGCAATGAGCAGTTCTTC
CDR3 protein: CASRRTGTARNEQFF

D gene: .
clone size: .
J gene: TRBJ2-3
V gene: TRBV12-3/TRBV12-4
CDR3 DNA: TGTGCCAGCAGCCCCTGGGGACCTAGCACAGATACGCAGTATTTT
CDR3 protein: CASSPWGPSTDTQYF

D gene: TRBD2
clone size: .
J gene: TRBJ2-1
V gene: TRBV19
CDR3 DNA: TGTGCCAGTAGCGGACTACTAGCGGGAGTCCTCAATGAGCAGTTCTTC
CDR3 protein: CASSGLLAGVLNEQFF

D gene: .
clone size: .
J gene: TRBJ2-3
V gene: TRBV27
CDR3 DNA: TGTGCCAGCGGATCGGGAGATACGCAGTATTTT
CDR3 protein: CASGSGDTQYF

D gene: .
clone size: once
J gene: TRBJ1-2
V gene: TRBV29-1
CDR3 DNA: TGCAGCGTTCGGGGGCAGTATAACTATGGCTACACCTTC
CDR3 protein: CSVRGQYNYGYTF

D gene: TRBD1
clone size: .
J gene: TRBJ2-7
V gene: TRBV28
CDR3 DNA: TGTGCCAGCCAGACAGGGGGCATCTACGAGCAGTACTTC
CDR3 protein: CASQTGGIYEQYF

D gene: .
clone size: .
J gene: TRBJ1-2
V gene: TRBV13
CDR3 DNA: TGTGCCAGCAGTTCACCTACGGAAAACTATGGCTACACCTTC
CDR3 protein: CASSSPTENYGYTF

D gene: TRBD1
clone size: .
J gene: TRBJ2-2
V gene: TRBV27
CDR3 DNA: TGTGCCAGCAGTGTGGCCACAGGGGGAATCGCCGGGGAGCTGTTTTTT
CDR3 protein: CASSVATGGIAGELFF

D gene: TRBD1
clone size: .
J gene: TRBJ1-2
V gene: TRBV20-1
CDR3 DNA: TGCAGTGCTCCCGTCTTTTCCTCGGGGGACAGGGCTTTTTATGGCTACACCTTC
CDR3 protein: CSAPVFSSGDRAFYGYTF

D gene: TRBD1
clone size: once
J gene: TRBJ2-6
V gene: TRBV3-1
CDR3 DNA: TGTGCCAGCAGGGAGGCAGGGGGAGATTCTGGGGCCAACGTCCTGACTTTC
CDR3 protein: CASREAGGDSGANVLTF